This T cell receptor (beta chain) was captured in a study of lymphopenia after photon versus proton radiotherapy. Study observations and caveats: After the lymphocyte nadir, photon-treated repertoires showed oligoclonal expansion, especially of CD8+ Temra cells. Relative stability marked proton patients; photon patients lost diversity and naive cells. Post-nadir TCR diversity decline inversely tracked overall survival among those who died.

Turning to this clone: The antigen is not known.

CDR1 is SGHRS, CDR2 YFSETQ, per germline. This CDR3 spans 17 amino acids. V lost 3 bases and J lost 8; bases outside the gene matches: 13. Using immunoSEQ multiplex PCR, the repertoire was profiled, and TCRdb retains in-frame clones only, with some absent. This table has 25,000 to 35,000 clones, about nine tenths appearing once. The chain carries TRBV5-1 and TRBJ2-2; TRBD2 agrees at 10 bases. This clonotype originated in a woman aged 45-65 years with pancreatic cancer. The sequencing here drew on peripheral blood, taken from a patient treated with photon-based radiotherapy. In DNA, the CDR3 is TGCGCCAGCAGCTCAGCCCGACGGCTAGCGGGAGCGGGGGAGCTGTTTTTT. Translating gives CASSSARRLAGAGELFF. Looking up the rest from reference TRBV5-1 and TRBJ2-2 gives the full variable domain: KAGVTQTPRYLIKTRGQQVTLSCSPISGHRSVSWYQQTPGQGLQFLFEYFSETQRNKGNFPGRFSGRQFSNSRSEMNVSTLELGDSALYLCASSSARRLAGAGELFFGEGSRLTVL.